What follows are 11 T cell receptor beta chains derived from one specimen sequenced in a study of CD8 T cells in ankylosing spondylitis. One entry per CDR3 protein, called by TCRdb with MiXCR from the 5' RACE reads. This table holds 500,000 to 550,000 distinct CDR3 sequences, roughly 12% found once. Study outcomes and limitations: Blood from ankylosing spondylitis patients appeared to carry a characteristic roughly 8-variant TCR beta motif.

No cognate antigen is known for these TCRs. The sample consisted of blood, either unsorted or a sorted T cell fraction (not recorded which). The receptors originated from a male donor with ankylosing spondylitis.

This clonotype was detected many times. The chain recombines TRBV20-1 with TRBJ2-7, with 8 bases lining up with TRBD2. The V gene's germline CDR1 is DFQATT and CDR2 SNEGSKA (reference sequence). The length of the CDR3 is 15 residues. V lost 3 bases to trimming and J lost 2 bases; unmatched junction nucleotides: 9. CDR3: CSARGIAGTTYEQYF. In nucleotides, the CDR3 is TGCAGTGCTAGGGGAATAGCGGGAACCACCTACGAGCAGTACTTC.

The V gene is TRBV3-1, the J gene TRBJ1-1; no clear D gene. With 4 bases removed from V and 3 bases from J, the gap between germline ends came to 12 bases. The germline V gene has CDR1 LGHDT and CDR2 YNNKEL (reference sequence). The CDR3 spans 14 residues. The CDR3 sequence: CASSLDPSDTEAFF. CDR3 in DNA: TGTGCCAGCAGCCTGGACCCAAGTGACACTGAAGCTTTCTTT.

The J gene is TRBJ2-2, the V gene TRBV7-9; D uncertain. Trimming shortened V by 3 bases and J by 0 bases, and 11 bases separated the two germline ends. This CDR3 is built from 16 residues. The germline gives CDR1 SEHNR, CDR2 FQNEAQ (reference sequence). Here the CDR3 reads CASSFARPTNTGELFF. The DNA for the CDR3 is TGTGCCAGCAGCTTTGCCAGGCCGACGAACACCGGGGAGCTGTTTTTT. The full variable domain, in which reference TRBV7-9 and TRBJ2-2 provide the parts outside the CDR3, is DTGVSQNPRHKITKRGQNVTFRCDPISEHNRLYWYRQTLGQGPEFLTYFQNEAQLEKSRLLSDRFSAERPKGSFSTLEIQRTEQGDSAMYLCASSFARPTNTGELFFGEGSRLTVL.

The chain combines TRBV14 with TRBJ1-1; D gene ambiguous. CDR1 is SGHDN and CDR2 is FVKESK in the germline V gene. The CDR3 is 13 residues long. Trimming removed 1 base at V and 6 bases at J, with 9 bases between. CDR3 amino acids: CASSQGGGPEAFF. Here the CDR3 DNA reads TGTGCCAGCAGCCAAGGGGGAGGACCTGAAGCTTTCTTT. Full variable domain (missing parts from reference TRBV14 and TRBJ1-1): EAGVTQFPSHSVIEKGQTVTLRCDPISGHDNLYWYRRVMGKEIKFLLHFVKESKQDESGMPNNRFLAERTGGTYSTLKVQPAELEDSGVYFCASSQGGGPEAFFGQGTRLTVV.

This clonotype was picked up a small number of times. V usage is TRBV2 and J usage is TRBJ2-5; 8 nucleotides align to TRBD1. Germline CDR1 SNHLY, CDR2 FYNNEI. This CDR3 has 15 residues. V was pared by 7 bases and J by 4 bases, with 11 bases of the junction left unmatched. The CDR3 reads CASTRSQGASETQYF. CDR3 nucleotides: TGTGCCAGCACTCGATCCCAGGGGGCTTCAGAGACCCAGTACTTC.

V gene TRBV20-1 combines with J gene TRBJ2-3, with D perhaps matching TRBD2 (5 bases). The CDR3 spans 14 residues. The V gene's germline CDR1 is DFQATT and CDR2 SNEGSKA (reference sequence). V lost 1 base to trimming and J lost 9 bases, with 17 bases between them. CDR3 DNA sequence: TGCAGTGCTAGAGTGGCGACCACCCCGGGGACGCAGTATTTT. Translating it yields CSARVATTPGTQYF.

This clonotype was detected only a few times. The rearrangement uses TRBV5-1 and TRBJ2-4, with D possibly matching TRBD1 (6 bases). CDR1 SGHRS and CDR2 YFSETQ come from the germline V gene. This CDR3 has 15 amino acids. Trimming shortened V by 0 bases and J by 8 bases, and 15 bases separated the two germline ends. The CDR3: CASSLEDRPLDIQYF. CDR3 bases: TGCGCCAGCAGCTTGGAAGACAGGCCCTTGGACATTCAGTACTTC.

This sequence joins TRBV4-2 and TRBJ2-7; either TRBD1 or TRBD2 may supply D (5 bases each). Per the germline V gene, CDR1 is LGHNA and CDR2 is YNFKEQ. There are 17 residues in the CDR3. V lost 2 bases, J lost 2 bases, and 19 bases lay in between. CDR3 sequence reads: CASSQFQKGTTPYEQYF. The CDR3 DNA reads TGTGCCAGCAGCCAATTTCAGAAGGGGACCACCCCCTACGAGCAGTACTTC.

The chain combines TRBV7-9 with TRBJ1-3, with D unresolved. Germline V gene data show CDR1 as SEHNR and CDR2 as FQNEAQ (reference sequence). V dropped 2 bases and J dropped 8 bases, with 10 bases sitting between them. The CDR3 sequence is 13 residues long. The CDR3: CASSLKGSDTIYF. CDR3 coding DNA: TGTGCCAGCAGCTTAAAAGGGTCCGACACCATATATTTT.

This clonotype has ten or more counts. The gene calls are TRBV5-1 and TRBJ1-2; no clear D. The germline V and J ends were trimmed by 4 bases and 1 base, with 14 bases remaining between them. Germline lookup yields CDR1 SGHRS and CDR2 YFSETQ. There are 15 residues in the CDR3. This CDR3 reads CASSLSTGNNYGYTF. The CDR3 nucleotides are TGCGCCAGCAGCCTATCAACGGGAAATAACTATGGCTACACCTTC.

The V and J genes are TRBV20-1 and TRBJ1-2; D is unresolved. This CDR3 has 14 amino acids. CDR1 is DFQATT and CDR2 is SNEGSKA in the germline V gene (reference sequence). Trimming removed 3 bases from V and 0 bases from J, with 11 bases in between. CDR3 nucleotide sequence: TGCAGTGCTAGGGTGTGGGGAACTAACTATGGCTACACCTTC. The encoded protein is CSARVWGTNYGYTF.